These 11 T cell receptor beta chains were all obtained from the same sample, sequenced in a study of blood T cell repertoires in COVID-19. The repertoire was sequenced with immunoSEQ multiplex PCR; TCRdb's copy has only in-frame clones and lacks some. The table has roughly 150,000 clones, 85% seen once; the top ten hold more than 7.5%. What was sequenced was peripheral blood. These receptors originate from a woman in her sixties with COVID-19, enrolled during active disease.

This chain uses TRBV6-4 with TRBJ2-3, with 9 bases aligning to TRBD2. The V and J ends lost 2 bases and 6 bases, in that order; junction bases with no gene match: 9. This CDR3 region has 16 residues. CDR1 and CDR2 from the germline V gene are MRHNA and SNTAGT. CDR3 in amino acids: CASSDDAGGPSDTQYF. The CDR3 region has the DNA TGTGCCAGCAGTGACGATGCGGGAGGGCCCTCGGATACGCAGTATTTT.

The V and J genes are TRBV19 and TRBJ1-5; no clear D gene. V dropped 1 base and J dropped 3 bases, with 10 bases sitting between them. CDR1 LNHDA and CDR2 SQIVND come from the germline V gene (reference sequence). This CDR3 comprises 15 residues. This CDR3 is CASSIGLIPNQPQHF. CDR3 nucleotide sequence: TGTGCCAGTAGTATAGGACTTATCCCCAATCAGCCCCAGCATTTT.

The V and J genes are TRBV6-2 or TRBV6-3 and TRBJ1-1; 9 positions match TRBD1. In germline, CDR1 is MNHEY, CDR2 SVGEGT. The CDR3 length is 15 residues. V lost 5 bases, J lost 4 bases, and 8 bases stayed unmatched. The CDR3 loop reads CASSNAGTGSTEAFF. In DNA, the CDR3 is TGTGCCAGCAGTAACGCCGGGACAGGGAGCACTGAAGCTTTCTTT.

The J gene is TRBJ1-3, the V gene TRBV7-9, with D perhaps TRBD1 (5 bases). Per germline, CDR1 SEHNR and CDR2 FQNEAQ (reference sequence). Trimming shortened V by 0 bases and J by 0 bases, and 9 bases separated the two germline ends. The CDR3 totals 16 residues. In DNA, the CDR3 is TGTGCCAGCAGCTTAGCGACAGTTTACTCTGGAAACACCATATATTTT. Translation gives CASSLATVYSGNTIYF. Based on the CDR3 plus reference TRBV7-9 and TRBJ1-3, the full variable domain is DTGVSQNPRHKITKRGQNVTFRCDPISEHNRLYWYRQTLGQGPEFLTYFQNEAQLEKSRLLSDRFSAERPKGSFSTLEIQRTEQGDSAMYLCASSLATVYSGNTIYFGEGSWLTVV.

The genes are TRBV13 and TRBJ2-6; 11 bases match TRBD1. The J segment lost 1 base and the V segment lost 0 bases, leaving 8 bases of the junction unmatched. The CDR3 runs 20 residues. Germline CDR1 reads PRHDT; CDR2 reads FYEKMQ (reference sequence). CDR3 in DNA: TGTGCCAGCAGCTTAGGAGGGCGGACAGGGGGCCGATCTGGGGCCAACGTCCTGACTTTC. Amino acids: CASSLGGRTGGRSGANVLTF.

This rearrangement joins TRBV5-1 to TRBJ1-1, with 7 bases aligning to TRBD1. Germline trimming cut 3 bases from V and 0 bases from J; bases unmatched to any gene: 11. The CDR3 extends over 17 amino acids. Per germline, CDR1 SGHRS and CDR2 YFSETQ. CDR3 sequence (DNA): TGCGCCAGCAGCTCCCCACATAATGACAGGGTGAACACTGAAGCTTTCTTT. Protein: CASSSPHNDRVNTEAFF.

CDR3 sequence reads: CASSPSRQGANGYTF. DNA of the CDR3: TGTGCCAGTAGTCCCAGCCGACAGGGGGCTAATGGCTACACCTTC. The chain links TRBV19 to TRBJ1-2; TRBD1 matches at 10 bases. The germline V gene has CDR1 LNHDA and CDR2 SQIVND (reference sequence). The trim removed 5 bases at V and 6 bases at J, leaving 9 bases unmatched. The CDR3 consists of 15 residues.

CDR3 loop: CASSLAGQDYQPQHF. CDR3 DNA: TGTGCCAGCAGTTTAGCGGGACAGGACTATCAGCCCCAGCATTTT. V usage is TRBV27 and J usage is TRBJ1-5, with 8 bases identical to TRBD1. The germline gives CDR1 MNHEY, CDR2 SMNVEV (reference sequence). V lost 2 bases and J lost 5; bases outside the gene matches: 5. This CDR3 region has 15 residues.

The chain is built from TRBV7-2 and TRBJ1-5, with 11 bases aligning to TRBD1. Germline loops: CDR1 SGHTA, CDR2 FQGNSA. V shed 0 bases and J 6 bases; nucleotides not matched to a gene: 1. The CDR3 has 15 residues. In DNA, the CDR3 is TGTGCCAGCAGCTTAGCGGGACAGGGGGGTCAGCCCCAGCATTTT. This gives the protein CASSLAGQGGQPQHF.

The chain carries TRBV9 and TRBJ2-1, with D unresolved. Germline V gene data show CDR1 as SGDLS and CDR2 as YYNGEE. V lost 0 bases and J lost 6, with 7 bases in between. This CDR3 is 13 amino acids long. The CDR3 is CASSVGWANEQFF. CDR3 DNA sequence: TGTGCCAGCAGCGTAGGATGGGCCAATGAGCAGTTCTTC.

The genes are TRBV21-1 and TRBJ1-2; the table assigns TRBD1, which was not confirmed against the DNA. TRBV21-1 is labeled a pseudogene. There are 15 residues in the CDR3. DNA of the CDR3: TGTGCCAGCAGCAGTTCCACAGGGGGCCTCGGGGGCTACACCTTC. Its protein product is CASSSSTGGLGGYTF.